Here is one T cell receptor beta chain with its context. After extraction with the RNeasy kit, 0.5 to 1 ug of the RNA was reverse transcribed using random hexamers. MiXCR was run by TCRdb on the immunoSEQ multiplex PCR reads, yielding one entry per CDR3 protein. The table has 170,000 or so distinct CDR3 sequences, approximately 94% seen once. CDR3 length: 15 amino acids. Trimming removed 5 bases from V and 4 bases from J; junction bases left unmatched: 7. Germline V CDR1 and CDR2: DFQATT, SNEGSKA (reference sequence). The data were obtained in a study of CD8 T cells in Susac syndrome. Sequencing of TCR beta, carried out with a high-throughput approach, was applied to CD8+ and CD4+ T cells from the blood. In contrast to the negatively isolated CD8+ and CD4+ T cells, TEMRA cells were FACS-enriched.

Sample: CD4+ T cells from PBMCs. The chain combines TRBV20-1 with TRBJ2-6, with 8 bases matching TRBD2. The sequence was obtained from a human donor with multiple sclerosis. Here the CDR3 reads CSAPRGGPGANVLTF. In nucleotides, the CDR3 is TGCAGTGCTCCTCGGGGGGGTCCCGGGGCCAACGTCCTGACTTTC.